The rows below give T cell receptor beta chains drawn from one sample of a study of blood T cell repertoires in COVID-19. Profiling relied on immunoSEQ multiplex PCR, and the TCRdb table lists in-frame clones only, not all of them. The sample consists of some 14,000 clones, roughly nine tenths of them appearing once. Sequenced sample: peripheral blood. The source of these receptors is a human donor in a cohort sampled during active COVID-19. Both conserved end residues are part of each CDR3. D genes are given only for firm matches. Expanded clones get a size class; other rows say once, few or many, or leave the size out.

d_gene,abundance,len,j_gene,v_gene,CDR3nt,CDR3aa
TRBD2,NA,17,TRBJ2-2,TRBV5-1,TGCGCCAGCAGCTCCGGACTAGCGGGGGCCAACACCGGGGAGCTGTTTTTT,CASSSGLAGANTGELFF
NA,NA,12,TRBJ1-1,TRBV6-5,TGTGCCAGCGGGGGCAGTAACACTGAAGCTTTCTTT,CASGGSNTEAFF
NA,NA,12,TRBJ2-1,TRBV18,TGTGCCAGCTCGCCGCTAGATGATGAGCAGTTCTTC,CASSPLDDEQFF
NA,NA,13,TRBJ2-7,TRBV30,TGTGCCTGGAGCGGTCCCATAAACTACGAGCAGTACTTC,CAWSGPINYEQYF
TRBD1,once,13,TRBJ1-1,TRBV7-9,TGTGCCAGCAGCGCGACAGGGGTATCTGAAGCTTTCTTT,CASSATGVSEAFF
TRBD1,NA,13,TRBJ1-2,TRBV29-1,TGCAGCGTCGATGGACAGGGCGGGTATGGCTACACCTTC,CSVDGQGGYGYTF
NA,once,15,TRBJ1-2,TRBV6-2/TRBV6-3,TGTGCCAGCAGCCGAGCGGATAACCAGATGTATGGCTACACCTTC,CASSRADNQMYGYTF
NA,NA,13,TRBJ2-3,TRBV7-2,TGTGCCAGCAGCTTAAGAGAATCTGATACGCAGTATTTT,CASSLRESDTQYF
NA,NA,14,TRBJ1-6,TRBV28,TGTGCCAGCAGTTTTTCACAGGGAGATACACCCCTCCACTTT,CASSFSQGDTPLHF
NA,NA,15,TRBJ1-1,TRBV6-6,TGTGCCAGCAGTTTCCTCCCGGGGGAGGGCACTGAAGCTTTCTTT,CASSFLPGEGTEAFF
TRBD1,once,14,TRBJ1-5,TRBV30,TGTGCCTGGAGCTCCGGACAGGGCGATCAGCCCCAGCATTTT,CAWSSGQGDQPQHF
NA,once,16,TRBJ1-1,TRBV6-6,TGTGCCAGCAGTTACTCGGGAGGGTTTAGTAACACTGAAGCTTTCTTT,CASSYSGGFSNTEAFF
TRBD2,NA,15,TRBJ2-7,TRBV11-2,TGTGCCAGCAGCTCACTAGCGGGGGGAACCTACGAGCAGTACTTC,CASSSLAGGTYEQYF
TRBD2,NA,15,TRBJ2-7,TRBV2,TGTGCCAGCAGTGAGGGGGGACTAGCGGGGTACGAGCAGTACTTC,CASSEGGLAGYEQYF
NA,NA,12,TRBJ2-7,TRBV18,TGTGCCAGCTCACCAGTAGAGGGCGAGCAGTACTTC,CASSPVEGEQYF
TRBD2,NA,15,TRBJ2-1,TRBV6-2/TRBV6-3,TGTGCCAGCAGCCCACATAGCGGGGTCTTCAATGAGCAGTTCTTC,CASSPHSGVFNEQFF
TRBD1,NA,15,TRBJ1-4,TRBV27,TGTGCCAGCAGTTCATCGACAGGGTGGGGTGAAAAACTGTTTTTT,CASSSSTGWGEKLFF
NA,NA,15,TRBJ1-5,TRBV5-1,TGCGCCAGCAGCTTGAACTCGCCGGAGGATCAGCCCCAGCATTTT,CASSLNSPEDQPQHF
NA,NA,15,TRBJ1-1,TRBV14,TGTGCCAGCAGCCAGCGGAGTTTGAGGAACACTGAAGCTTTCTTT,CASSQRSLRNTEAFF
TRBD1,once,11,TRBJ2-5,TRBV7-9,TGTGCCAGCAGCTTAGGTGGGACAGAAAACTTC,CASSLGGTENF
TRBD1,NA,12,TRBJ1-2,TRBV2,TGTGCCAGCAGCGGGACAGCCGACGGCTACACCTTC,CASSGTADGYTF
TRBD1,once,17,TRBJ2-7,TRBV5-1,TGCGCCAGCAGCTTGGAGGCGCAGGGGGCGCCTCCCTACGAGCAGTACTTC,CASSLEAQGAPPYEQYF
NA,NA,14,TRBJ2-7,TRBV2,TGTGCCAGCAGTAACAGTCGACCTAGCCGGGAGCAGTACTTC,CASSNSRPSREQYF
TRBD1,NA,15,TRBJ2-5,TRBV7-2,TGTGCCAGCAGCTCCCGGGACAGGGGGCAAGAGACCCAGTACTTC,CASSSRDRGQETQYF
NA,once,15,TRBJ1-1,TRBV3-1/TRBV3-2,TGTGCCAGCAGCCAAGATTTTCTTACAAAATCTGAAGCTTTCTTT,CASSQDFLTKSEAFF
TRBD1,NA,15,TRBJ2-3,TRBV7-2,TGTGCCAGCAGCTCCTGGACAGGGTCGACAGATACGCAGTATTTT,CASSSWTGSTDTQYF
TRBD1,NA,16,TRBJ2-5,TRBV9,TGTGCCAGCAGCGTGGGGACAGGGACGATTGAGGAGACCCAGTACTTC,CASSVGTGTIEETQYF
NA,few,13,TRBJ2-3,TRBV28,TGTGCCACCTCAGGGGAAGGGACAGATACGCAGTATTTT,CATSGEGTDTQYF
TRBD2,few,16,TRBJ2-2,TRBV4-2,TGTGCCAGCAGCCCCGAAGAGCGGGGAAACACCGGGGAGCTGTTTTTT,CASSPEERGNTGELFF
TRBD1,NA,15,TRBJ1-1,TRBV3-1/TRBV3-2,TGTGCCAGCAGCCAAGAGAGGGGACAGTACACTGAAGCTTTCTTT,CASSQERGQYTEAFF
NA,NA,17,TRBJ1-5,TRBV2,TGTGCCAGCAGTGAAGCGGTATCGACTGATAGCAATCAGCCCCAGCATTTT,CASSEAVSTDSNQPQHF
NA,NA,16,TRBJ2-3,TRBV11-2,TGTGCCAGCAGCTTAAGGGTTCTGCAGGGAACAGATACGCAGTATTTT,CASSLRVLQGTDTQYF
NA,NA,15,TRBJ1-3,TRBV3-1/TRBV3-2,TGTGCCAGCAGCCAAGATCCCGGGTTTGGAAACACCATATATTTT,CASSQDPGFGNTIYF
TRBD1,NA,16,TRBJ2-2,TRBV10-1,TGCGCCAGCAGTGAGGTCAAGGGACAGTCCGCCGGGGAGCTGTTTTTT,CASSEVKGQSAGELFF
NA,NA,14,TRBJ2-5,TRBV7-3,TGTGCCAGCAGTTTCGGGCCGGGACTAGAGACCCAGTACTTC,CASSFGPGLETQYF
TRBD1,NA,13,TRBJ2-3,TRBV7-9,TGTGCCAGCAGCGGACAGGCCCGGGATACGCAGTATTTT,CASSGQARDTQYF
NA,NA,12,TRBJ2-3,TRBV30,TGTGCCTGGAGTGTAGGCCAGGGTACGCAGTATTTT,CAWSVGQGTQYF
NA,NA,13,TRBJ1-1,TRBV13,TGTGCCAGCAGCTTAAGGGGTAACACTGAAGCTTTCTTT,CASSLRGNTEAFF
TRBD2,NA,15,TRBJ2-2,TRBV5-1,TGCGCCAGCAGCTTGCCGGGAGGGAACACCGGGGAGCTGTTTTTT,CASSLPGGNTGELFF
NA,NA,14,TRBJ2-7,TRBV5-4,TGTGCCAGCAGCCCGGGTGGGGACACCTACGAGCAGTACTTC,CASSPGGDTYEQYF
NA,NA,16,TRBJ1-4,TRBV18,TGTGCCAGCTCACCCCAACCTACAGGGACTAATGAAAAACTGTTTTTT,CASSPQPTGTNEKLFF
NA,once,12,TRBJ1-5,TRBV28,TGTGCCAGCATTCTTCCGGGGGAGCCCCAGCATTTT,CASILPGEPQHF
TRBD2,NA,18,TRBJ2-2,TRBV6-2/TRBV6-3,TGTGCCAGCAGTTATACGGGGACTAGCGGGGTCGACACCGGGGAGCTGTTTTTT,CASSYTGTSGVDTGELFF
NA,NA,15,TRBJ2-7,TRBV27,TGTGCCAGCAGTTATACCGGGACACCACCCTACGAGCAGTACTTC,CASSYTGTPPYEQYF
NA,NA,11,TRBJ1-1,TRBV6-5,TGTGCCAGCATCTGGAACACTGAAGCTTTCTTT,CASIWNTEAFF
NA,NA,14,TRBJ2-1,TRBV6-1,TGTGCCAGCAGTGAGCCCGGGGACTCTTCAAAGGAGTTCTTC,CASSEPGDSSKEFF
TRBD1,NA,15,TRBJ1-4,TRBV6-5,TGTGCCAGCAGTTACTCCCAGGGGGCGAATGAAAAACTGTTTTTT,CASSYSQGANEKLFF
TRBD1,few,12,TRBJ2-7,TRBV7-9,TGTGCCAGCAACACAGGGGGCCACGAGCAGTACTTC,CASNTGGHEQYF
NA,NA,12,TRBJ1-4,TRBV29-1,TGCAGCGTTGTGGCGGGGAATGAAAAACTGTTTTTT,CSVVAGNEKLFF
NA,NA,15,TRBJ2-7,TRBV27,TGTGCCAGCAGGGCACAGGGACGGAGCGACTACGAGCAGTACTTC,CASRAQGRSDYEQYF
NA,NA,13,TRBJ2-7,TRBV19,TGTGCCAGTTTTGCGAGGGTCTCCTACGAGCAGTACTTC,CASFARVSYEQYF
NA,NA,17,TRBJ2-5,TRBV5-1,TGCGCCAGCAGCTTGGCTCAGGGCGGTGTCATCCAAGAGACCCAGTACTTC,CASSLAQGGVIQETQYF
TRBD2,NA,17,TRBJ2-7,TRBV3-1/TRBV3-2,TGTGCCAGCAGCCAAGGGACTAGCGGGTGGAATTTCTACGAGCAGTACTTC,CASSQGTSGWNFYEQYF
TRBD1,once,14,TRBJ1-4,TRBV10-1,TGCGCCAGCAGTCCCGGGACAGGGCACGAAAAACTGTTTTTT,CASSPGTGHEKLFF
NA,once,14,TRBJ1-4,TRBV5-1,TGCGCCAGCAGCCCGAAGGGGGGGTCTGAAAAACTGTTTTTT,CASSPKGGSEKLFF